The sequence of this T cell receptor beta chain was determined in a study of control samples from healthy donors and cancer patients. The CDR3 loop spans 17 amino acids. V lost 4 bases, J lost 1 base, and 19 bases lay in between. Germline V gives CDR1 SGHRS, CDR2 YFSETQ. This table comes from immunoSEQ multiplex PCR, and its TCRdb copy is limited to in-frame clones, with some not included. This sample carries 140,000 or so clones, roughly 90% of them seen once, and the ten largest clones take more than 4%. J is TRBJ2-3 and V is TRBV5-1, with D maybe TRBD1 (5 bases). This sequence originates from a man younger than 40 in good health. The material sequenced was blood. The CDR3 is CASSGSRWRRGTDTQYF. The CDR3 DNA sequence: TGCGCCAGCAGCGGCTCCCGTTGGCGCAGGGGCACAGATACGCAGTATTTT. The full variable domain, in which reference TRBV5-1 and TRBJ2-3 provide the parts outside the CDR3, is KAGVTQTPRYLIKTRGQQVTLSCSPISGHRSVSWYQQTPGQGLQFLFEYFSETQRNKGNFPGRFSGRQFSNSRSEMNVSTLELGDSALYLCASSGSRWRRGTDTQYFGPGTRLTVL.